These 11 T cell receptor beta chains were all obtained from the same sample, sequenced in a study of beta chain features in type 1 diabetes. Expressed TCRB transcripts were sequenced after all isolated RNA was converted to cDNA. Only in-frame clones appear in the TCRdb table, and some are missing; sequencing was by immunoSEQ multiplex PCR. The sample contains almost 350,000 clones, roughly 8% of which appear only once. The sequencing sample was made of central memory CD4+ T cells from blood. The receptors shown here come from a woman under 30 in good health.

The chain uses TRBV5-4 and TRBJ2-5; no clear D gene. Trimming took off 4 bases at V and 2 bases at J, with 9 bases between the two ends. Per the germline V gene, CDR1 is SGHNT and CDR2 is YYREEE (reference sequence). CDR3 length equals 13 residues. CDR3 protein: CASSPGRQETQYF. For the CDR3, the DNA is TGTGCCAGCAGCCCCGGACGACAAGAGACCCAGTACTTC.

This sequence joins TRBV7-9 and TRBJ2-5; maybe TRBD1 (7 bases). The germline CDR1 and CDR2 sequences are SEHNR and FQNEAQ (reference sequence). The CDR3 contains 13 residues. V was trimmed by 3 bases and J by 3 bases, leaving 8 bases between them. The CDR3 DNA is TGTGCCAGCAGCTTCAGGGGGGAAGAGACCCAGTACTTC. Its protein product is CASSFRGEETQYF.

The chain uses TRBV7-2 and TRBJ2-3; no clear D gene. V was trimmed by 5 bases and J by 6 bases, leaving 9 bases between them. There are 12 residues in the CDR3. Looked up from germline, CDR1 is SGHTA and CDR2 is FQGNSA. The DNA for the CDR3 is TGTGCCAGCAGCCTATCCTTTGATACGCAGTATTTT. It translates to CASSLSFDTQYF.

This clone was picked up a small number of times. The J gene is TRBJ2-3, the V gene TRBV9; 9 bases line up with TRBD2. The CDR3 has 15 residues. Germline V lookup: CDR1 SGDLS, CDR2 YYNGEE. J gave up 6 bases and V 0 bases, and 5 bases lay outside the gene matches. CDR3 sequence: CASSVAASGIDTQYF. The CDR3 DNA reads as TGTGCCAGCAGCGTAGCGGCTAGCGGGATTGATACGCAGTATTTT.

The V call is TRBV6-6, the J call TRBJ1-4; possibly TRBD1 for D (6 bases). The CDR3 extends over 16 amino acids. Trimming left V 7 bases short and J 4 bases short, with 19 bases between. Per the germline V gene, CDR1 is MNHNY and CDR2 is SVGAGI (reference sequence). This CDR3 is CASTQPRTENNEKLFF. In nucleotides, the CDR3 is TGTGCCAGCACCCAACCTCGGACAGAAAATAATGAAAAACTGTTTTTT.

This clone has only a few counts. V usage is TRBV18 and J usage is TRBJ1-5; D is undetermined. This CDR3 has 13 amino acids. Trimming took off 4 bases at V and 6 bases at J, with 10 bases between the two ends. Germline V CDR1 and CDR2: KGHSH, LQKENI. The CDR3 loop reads CASSQGRSQPQHF. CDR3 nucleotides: TGTGCCAGCTCACAGGGCAGGAGTCAGCCCCAGCATTTT.

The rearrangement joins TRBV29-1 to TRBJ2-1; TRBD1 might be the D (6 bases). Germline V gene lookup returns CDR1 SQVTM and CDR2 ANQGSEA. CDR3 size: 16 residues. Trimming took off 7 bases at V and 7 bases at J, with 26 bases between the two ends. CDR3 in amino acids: CSARGPTGQEANEQFF. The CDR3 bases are TGCAGCGCCCGCGGGCCGACGGGACAAGAAGCTAATGAGCAGTTCTTC.

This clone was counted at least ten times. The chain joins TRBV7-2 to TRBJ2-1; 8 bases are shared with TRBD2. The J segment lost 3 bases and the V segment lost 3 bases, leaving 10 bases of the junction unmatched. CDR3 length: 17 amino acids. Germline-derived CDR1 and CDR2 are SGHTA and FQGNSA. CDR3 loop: CASSFSRPGGRYNEQFF. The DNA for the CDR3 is TGTGCCAGCAGCTTCTCCCGCCCGGGAGGGCGCTACAATGAGCAGTTCTTC.

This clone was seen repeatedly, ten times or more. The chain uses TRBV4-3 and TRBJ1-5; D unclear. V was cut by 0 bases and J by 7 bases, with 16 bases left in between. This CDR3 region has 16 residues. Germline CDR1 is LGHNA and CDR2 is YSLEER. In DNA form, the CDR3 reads TGCGCCAGCAGCCAAGAATATCATTCCGGAGGGCAGCCCCAGCATTTT. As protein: CASSQEYHSGGQPQHF.

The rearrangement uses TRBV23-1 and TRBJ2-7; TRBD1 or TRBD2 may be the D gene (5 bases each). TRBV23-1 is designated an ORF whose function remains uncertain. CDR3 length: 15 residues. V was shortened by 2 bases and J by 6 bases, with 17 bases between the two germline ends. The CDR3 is CASSQRTGAGREQYF. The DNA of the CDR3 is TGCGCCAGCAGTCAACGTACCGGGGCAGGTCGCGAGCAGTACTTC.

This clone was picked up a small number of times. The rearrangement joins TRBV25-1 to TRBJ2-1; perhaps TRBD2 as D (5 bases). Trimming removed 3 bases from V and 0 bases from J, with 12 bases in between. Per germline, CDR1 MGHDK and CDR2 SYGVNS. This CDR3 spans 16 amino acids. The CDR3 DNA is TGTGCCAGCAGTGAGGGGAGCACGAGCTCCTACAATGAGCAGTTCTTC. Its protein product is CASSEGSTSSYNEQFF.